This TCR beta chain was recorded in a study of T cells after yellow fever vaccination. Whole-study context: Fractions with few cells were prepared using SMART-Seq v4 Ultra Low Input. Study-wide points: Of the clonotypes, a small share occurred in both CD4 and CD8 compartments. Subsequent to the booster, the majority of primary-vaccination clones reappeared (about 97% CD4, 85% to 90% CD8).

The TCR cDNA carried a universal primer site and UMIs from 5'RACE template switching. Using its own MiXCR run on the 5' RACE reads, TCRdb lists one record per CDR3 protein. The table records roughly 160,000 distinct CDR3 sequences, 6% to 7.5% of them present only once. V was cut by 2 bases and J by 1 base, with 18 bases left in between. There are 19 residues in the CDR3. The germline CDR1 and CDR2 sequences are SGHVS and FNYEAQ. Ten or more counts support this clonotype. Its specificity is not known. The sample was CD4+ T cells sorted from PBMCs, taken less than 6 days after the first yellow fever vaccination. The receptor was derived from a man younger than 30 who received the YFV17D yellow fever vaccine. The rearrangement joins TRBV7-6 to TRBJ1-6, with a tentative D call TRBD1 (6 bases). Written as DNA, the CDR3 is TGTGCCAGCAGCTTAAAGTCGCAGGGGCTGAGGTCCTATAATTCACCCCTCCACTTT. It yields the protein CASSLKSQGLRSYNSPLHF.